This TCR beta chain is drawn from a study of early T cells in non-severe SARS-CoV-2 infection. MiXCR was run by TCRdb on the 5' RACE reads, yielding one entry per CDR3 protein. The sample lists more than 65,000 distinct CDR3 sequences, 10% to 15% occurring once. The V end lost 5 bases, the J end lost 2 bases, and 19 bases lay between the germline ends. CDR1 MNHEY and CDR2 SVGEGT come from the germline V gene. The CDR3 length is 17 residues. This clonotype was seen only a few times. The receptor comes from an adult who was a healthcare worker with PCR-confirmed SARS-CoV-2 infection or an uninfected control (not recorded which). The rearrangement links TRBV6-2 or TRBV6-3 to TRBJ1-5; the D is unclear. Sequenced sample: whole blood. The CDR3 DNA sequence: TGTGCCAGCAGTCTCCCCAGAGGGCGAGATGGCAATCAGCCCCAGCATTTT. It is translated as CASSLPRGRDGNQPQHF.